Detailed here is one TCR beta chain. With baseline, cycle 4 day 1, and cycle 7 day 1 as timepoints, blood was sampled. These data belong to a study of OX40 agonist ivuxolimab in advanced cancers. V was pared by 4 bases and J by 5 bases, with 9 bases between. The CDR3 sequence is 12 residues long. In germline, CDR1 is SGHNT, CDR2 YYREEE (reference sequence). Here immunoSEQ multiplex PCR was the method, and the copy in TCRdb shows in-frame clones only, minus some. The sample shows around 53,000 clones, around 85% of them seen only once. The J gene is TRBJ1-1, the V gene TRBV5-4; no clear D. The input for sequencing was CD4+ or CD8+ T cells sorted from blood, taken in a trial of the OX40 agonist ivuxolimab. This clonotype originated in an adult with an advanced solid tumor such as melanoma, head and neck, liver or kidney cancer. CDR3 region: CASSRPLTEAFF. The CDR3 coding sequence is TGTGCCAGCAGCCGACCTCTAACTGAAGCTTTCTTT.